This TCR beta chain emerged from a study of blood T cell repertoires in COVID-19. Study details: Some COVID-19 samples were acute and others convalescent; all came from the United States, Italy and Spain. The analysed material was cDNA or gDNA that came from T cells, B-cell-depleted T cells, or PBMCs.

V was shortened by 0 bases and J by 8 bases, with 7 bases between the two germline ends. The germline V gene encodes CDR1 DFQATT and CDR2 SNEGSKA (reference sequence). CDR3 length: 11 residues. As handled by the study authors: Counts of nucleated cells, estimated from reference gene primer amplification, were obtained. Measured with immunoSEQ multiplex PCR; TCRdb has only the in-frame clones, and not every one. V and J calls and clone size are copied from that table; D and trimming were computed from the DNA. The sample records 6,000 to 8,500 clones, approximately 85% being singletons. The sample consisted of peripheral blood. This TCR came from a woman in her sixties or seventies with active COVID-19. V usage is TRBV20-1 and J usage is TRBJ1-2; D remains ambiguous. DNA of the CDR3: TGCAGTGCTAGAGATCGTCAGGGCTACACCTTC. Amino acid sequence: CSARDRQGYTF.